This T cell receptor beta chain was captured in a study of cytotoxic CD8 clonotypes in ibrutinib-treated CLL. On the study more broadly: IGHV unmutated 17 to 18; relapsed/refractory about a dozen; treatment-naive around 14. Study-level points and caveats: Sustained-remission and progressing patients had different sampling times.

As to this clone: The antigen remains unidentified.

Depth targeted 1 in 200,000 to 1 in 1 million T cells, averaging around 9.5x coverage per clonotype. This table comes from immunoSEQ multiplex PCR, and its TCRdb copy is limited to in-frame clones, with some not included. This table holds fewer than 90,000 clones, around 84% found once. There are 15 residues in the CDR3. Germline V gives CDR1 MGHDK, CDR2 SYGVNS. Between the trimmed V and J ends, which lost 4 bases and 4 bases, there was a span of 14 bases. This TCR was recovered from a human donor with chronic lymphocytic leukemia. The rearrangement joins TRBV25-1 to TRBJ2-1, with a tentative D call TRBD1 (6 bases). Material: PBMCs, obtained before ibrutinib treatment. The DNA for the CDR3 is TGTGCCAGCAGTGGGGGCAGGACAGCGTACAATGAGCAGTTCTTC. As protein: CASSGGRTAYNEQFF.